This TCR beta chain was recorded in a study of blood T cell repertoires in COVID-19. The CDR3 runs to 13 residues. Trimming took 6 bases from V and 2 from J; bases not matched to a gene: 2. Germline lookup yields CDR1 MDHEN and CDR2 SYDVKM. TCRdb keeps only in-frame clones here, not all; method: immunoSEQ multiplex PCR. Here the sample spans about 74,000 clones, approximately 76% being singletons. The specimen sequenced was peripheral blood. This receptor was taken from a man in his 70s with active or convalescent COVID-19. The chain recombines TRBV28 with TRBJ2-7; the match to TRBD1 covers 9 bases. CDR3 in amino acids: CASRGQGPYEQYF. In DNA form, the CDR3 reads TGTGCCAGCAGAGGACAGGGGCCCTACGAGCAGTACTTC.